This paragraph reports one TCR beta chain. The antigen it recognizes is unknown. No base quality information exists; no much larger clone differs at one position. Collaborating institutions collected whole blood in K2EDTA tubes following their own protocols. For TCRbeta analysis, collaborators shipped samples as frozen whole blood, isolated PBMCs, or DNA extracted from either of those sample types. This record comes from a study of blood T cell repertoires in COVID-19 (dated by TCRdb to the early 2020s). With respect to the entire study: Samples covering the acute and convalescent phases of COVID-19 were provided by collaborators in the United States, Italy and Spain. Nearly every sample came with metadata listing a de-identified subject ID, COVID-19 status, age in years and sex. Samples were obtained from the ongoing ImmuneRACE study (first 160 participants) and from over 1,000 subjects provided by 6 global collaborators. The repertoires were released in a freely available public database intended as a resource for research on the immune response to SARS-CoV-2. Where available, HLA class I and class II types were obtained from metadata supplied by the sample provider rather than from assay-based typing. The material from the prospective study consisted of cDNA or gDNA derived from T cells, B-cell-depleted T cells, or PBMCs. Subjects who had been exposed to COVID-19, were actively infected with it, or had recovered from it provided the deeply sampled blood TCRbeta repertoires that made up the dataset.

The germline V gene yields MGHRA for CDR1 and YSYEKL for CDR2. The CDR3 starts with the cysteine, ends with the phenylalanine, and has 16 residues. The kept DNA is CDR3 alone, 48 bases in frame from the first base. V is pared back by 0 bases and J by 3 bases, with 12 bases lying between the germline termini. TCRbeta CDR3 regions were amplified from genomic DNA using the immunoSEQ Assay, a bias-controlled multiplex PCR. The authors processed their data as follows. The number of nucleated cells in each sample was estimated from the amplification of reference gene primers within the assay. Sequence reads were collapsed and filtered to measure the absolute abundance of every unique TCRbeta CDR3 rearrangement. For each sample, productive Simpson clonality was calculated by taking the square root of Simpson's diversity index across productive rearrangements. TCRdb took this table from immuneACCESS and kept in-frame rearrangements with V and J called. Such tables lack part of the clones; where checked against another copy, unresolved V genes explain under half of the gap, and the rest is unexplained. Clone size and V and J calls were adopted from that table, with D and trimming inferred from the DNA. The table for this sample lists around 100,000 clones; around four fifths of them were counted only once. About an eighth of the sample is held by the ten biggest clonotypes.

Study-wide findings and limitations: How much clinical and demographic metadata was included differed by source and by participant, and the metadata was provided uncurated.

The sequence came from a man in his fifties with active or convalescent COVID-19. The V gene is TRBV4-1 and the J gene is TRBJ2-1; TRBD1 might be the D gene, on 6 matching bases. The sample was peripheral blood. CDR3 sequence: CASSQDQGNHYNEQFF. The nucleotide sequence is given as TGCGCCAGCAGCCAAGATCAGGGGAACCACTACAATGAGCAGTTCTTC.